These T cell receptor beta chains were read from a single sample in a study of cytomegalovirus exposure and HLA in healthy donors. Clones were read by immunoSEQ multiplex PCR, and TCRdb kept only the in-frame ones, dropping some. The repertoire holds some 130,000 clones, around 9% seen once, with more than 6.5% in the top ten. Sequencing used PBMCs. These receptors were taken from a woman in her thirties or forties in good health and CMV-seropositive. Both conserved end residues are part of each CDR3. Fields, in order: V gene, clone size, D gene, J gene, CDR3 DNA, CDR3 protein. The D gene is left open where the match is weak. Part of the rows lack a size; the others show once, few, many or a class for expanded clones.

>TRBV5-1|few|-|TRBJ1-1
TGCGCCAGCAGCTTGGGGGGAGGCACTGAAGCTTTCTTT
CASSLGGGTEAFF
>TRBV6-1|few|TRBD2|TRBJ2-5
TGTGCCAGCAGTGAACTAACTAGCGGTGAGACCCAGTACTTC
CASSELTSGETQYF
>TRBV5-5|many|-|TRBJ2-2
TGTGCCAGCAGCTTTACAAGGAACACCGGGGAGCTGTTTTTT
CASSFTRNTGELFF
>TRBV19|few|TRBD1|TRBJ1-5
TGTGCCAGTAGTCGGCTCGGGACAGGAAAAGCGGATAGCAATCAGCCCCAGCATTTT
CASSRLGTGKADSNQPQHF
>TRBV5-1|-|TRBD1|TRBJ1-2
TGCGCCAGCAGCTTGGAAGGGACAGGAGAGGAATATGGCTACACCTTC
CASSLEGTGEEYGYTF
>TRBV9|-|-|TRBJ1-1
TGTGCCAGCAGCGTAGGGCCAGGGGCTACGAACACTGAAGCTTTCTTT
CASSVGPGATNTEAFF
>TRBV6-7|-|-|TRBJ1-6
TGTGCCAGCAGTTACCCGGACTGGCGGGATACTAATTCACCCCTCCACTTT
CASSYPDWRDTNSPLHF
>TRBV6-1|-|-|TRBJ2-2
TGTGCCAGCAGTGAATTTAGGAACACCGGGGAGCTGTTTTTT
CASSEFRNTGELFF
>TRBV7-2|-|-|TRBJ2-2
TGTGCCAGCAGCTTACAAATGTCGAACACCGGGGAGCTGTTTTTT
CASSLQMSNTGELFF
>TRBV6-1|few|TRBD1|TRBJ1-2
TGTGCCAGCGCATCGACAGGGCGCTATGGCTACACCTTC
CASASTGRYGYTF
>TRBV9|-|TRBD2|TRBJ2-1
TGTGCCAGCAGCGCAGGGAGCGGGGCATACAATGAGCAGTTCTTC
CASSAGSGAYNEQFF
>TRBV11-2|few|-|TRBJ2-7
TGTGCCAGCAGCTTAGAACGGGACTTCGCCTACGAGCAGTACTTC
CASSLERDFAYEQYF
>TRBV19|-|TRBD1|TRBJ2-1
TGTGCCAGTACCACGGGACAGGGGTTCCACAATGAGCAGTTCTTC
CASTTGQGFHNEQFF
>TRBV6-5|few|TRBD1|TRBJ2-7
TGTGCCAGCAGCCCTGACAGGGGGCAAACCTACGAGCAGTACTTC
CASSPDRGQTYEQYF
>TRBV11-2|-|TRBD1|TRBJ1-6
TGTGCCAGCAGCTTTTCACAGGGGGATTCACCCCTCCACTTT
CASSFSQGDSPLHF
>TRBV7-2|-|-|TRBJ1-1
TGTGCCAGCAGCTTTAGCCGGATCATGAACACTGAAGCTTTCTTT
CASSFSRIMNTEAFF
>TRBV6-1|-|TRBD1|TRBJ1-2
TGTGCCAGCAGTGAGGGGACAGGCCTGGGCTACACCTTC
CASSEGTGLGYTF
>TRBV4-3|-|-|TRBJ2-1
TGCGCCAGCAGCCGAACAGGGAGCTCCTACAATGAGCAGTTCTTC
CASSRTGSSYNEQFF
>TRBV5-1|-|-|TRBJ2-7
TGCGCCAGCAGCTTGGGCAGTAACTACGAGCAGTACTTC
CASSLGSNYEQYF
>TRBV6-6|few|-|TRBJ2-7
TGTGCCAGCAGTGGTCGGACAGCGGTTTCCTACGAGCAGTACTTC
CASSGRTAVSYEQYF
>TRBV7-8|few|-|TRBJ1-1
TGTGCCAGCAGCTTAGGTGGGGCTTTTTTCACTGAAGCTTTCTTT
CASSLGGAFFTEAFF
>TRBV4-1|-|TRBD2|TRBJ2-7
TGCGCCAGCAGCCAAGCGACTAGCGGGTATCCCGAGCAGTACTTC
CASSQATSGYPEQYF
>TRBV7-2|few|-|TRBJ1-4
TGTGCCAGCAGCCTCAGGGGTCTGGGCGAAAAACTGTTTTTT
CASSLRGLGEKLFF
>TRBV5-1|few|-|TRBJ2-3
TGCGCCAGCAGCTTGGCGGACACCACAGATACGCAGTATTTT
CASSLADTTDTQYF
>TRBV7-2|-|TRBD1|TRBJ2-2
TGTGCCAGCAGCTTAGACAGGGACAGACCGAACACCGGGGAGCTGTTTTTT
CASSLDRDRPNTGELFF
>TRBV7-2|-|-|TRBJ2-3
TGTGCCAGCAGCTTACCAGCGGGTGGCGAGGATACGCAGTATTTT
CASSLPAGGEDTQYF
>TRBV5-1|few|-|TRBJ2-3
TGCGCCAGCAGCCCGTGGGGGGGGCCCTCAGATACGCAGTATTTT
CASSPWGGPSDTQYF
>TRBV6-1|few|-|TRBJ2-7
TGTGCCAGCAGTGTGAGAAGACAGCTTTACGAGCAGTACTTC
CASSVRRQLYEQYF
>TRBV6-6|-|-|TRBJ1-1
TGTGCCAGCAGTCGGACAATTGCTGAAGCTTTCTTT
CASSRTIAEAFF
>TRBV11-3|-|TRBD1|TRBJ2-2
TGTGCCAGCAGCTCACCGAGGACAGGGGACACCGGGGAGCTGTTTTTT
CASSSPRTGDTGELFF
>TRBV6-5|few|TRBD2|TRBJ2-1
TGTGCCAGCAGTTTCCGTACTAGCGGGTATGAGCAGTTCTTC
CASSFRTSGYEQFF
>TRBV6-1|few|TRBD2|TRBJ2-3
TGTGCCAGCAGGCGGGGGGGCGGGGATACGCAGTATTTT
CASRRGGGDTQYF
>TRBV10-1|-|TRBD2|TRBJ2-7
TGCGCCAGCAGTGATCGGGAGGGTCTCTACGAGCAGCACTTC
CASSDREGLYEQHF
>TRBV2|-|-|TRBJ1-5
TGTGCCAGCGCCGAGGGAGGGTTGGGCAATCAGCCCCAGCATTTT
CASAEGGLGNQPQHF
>TRBV2|few|TRBD1|TRBJ1-1
TGTGCCAGCAGTGGAGCGGGTCGGGACAGCGAAGCTTTCTTT
CASSGAGRDSEAFF
>TRBV6-1|few|-|TRBJ1-3
TGTGCCAGCACTCTTAACAGGGGAAACACCATATATTTT
CASTLNRGNTIYF
>TRBV7-2|-|TRBD2|TRBJ2-1
TGTGCCAGCACCAGTGGGACTAGCGGTTACAATGAGCAGTTCTTC
CASTSGTSGYNEQFF
>TRBV7-8|-|-|TRBJ2-7
TGTGCCAGCAGCTTAGAGGGGTTCTCCTACGAGCAGTACTTC
CASSLEGFSYEQYF
>TRBV5-5|few|-|TRBJ1-4
TGTGCCAGCAGCGGAACAGGGTTCTTTCATGAAAAACTGTTTTTT
CASSGTGFFHEKLFF
>TRBV19|few|-|TRBJ1-6
TGTGCCAGTAGTACCGAGAGTAATTCACCCCTCCACTTT
CASSTESNSPLHF
>TRBV29-1|-|TRBD1|TRBJ2-7
TGCAGCGTTGCGGGACAGGGGTTCTTAGGCGAGCAGTACTTC
CSVAGQGFLGEQYF
>TRBV19|-|-|TRBJ2-5
TGTGCCAGTAGTCTAAAGACCTCTCGGCGGTCCCAAGAGACCCAGTACTTC
CASSLKTSRRSQETQYF
>TRBV7-9|few|TRBD2|TRBJ2-1
TGTGCCAGCAGCCCGTCTCTGCGGGGGGGCTTTGAGCAGTTCTTC
CASSPSLRGGFEQFF
>TRBV5-6|few|TRBD2|TRBJ2-5
TGTGCCAGCAGCCGAGGACTAGCCGCCGGGATAGGAGAGACCCAGTACTTC
CASSRGLAAGIGETQYF
>TRBV6-1|-|-|TRBJ2-7
TGTGCCAGCAGTGAGGGCCCCACCGCAACCTACGAGCAGTACTTC
CASSEGPTATYEQYF
>TRBV9|few|-|TRBJ1-1
TGTGCCAGCAGCTCCTACCTCGGGTCGAACACTGAAGCTTTCTTT
CASSSYLGSNTEAFF
>TRBV5-6|few|-|TRBJ2-3
TGTGCCAGCAGCTTGGACAGAGATACGCAGTATTTT
CASSLDRDTQYF
>TRBV5-4|-|TRBD1|TRBJ1-1
TGTGCCAGCAGCCCCGACAGGGGGTCCACTGAAGCTTTCTTT
CASSPDRGSTEAFF
>TRBV5-1|few|-|TRBJ1-1
TGCGCCAGCAGCTTAGGGGTGGGGGGACCCAACACTGAAGCTTTCTTT
CASSLGVGGPNTEAFF
>TRBV5-1|few|-|TRBJ2-7
TGCGCCAGCAGCTTGGTAGGCGGAGCACACTCCTACGAGCAGTACTTC
CASSLVGGAHSYEQYF
>TRBV6-1|few|-|TRBJ1-5
TGTGCCAGCAGTGAAGGGTGGGCGGGGCCCCAGCATTTT
CASSEGWAGPQHF
>TRBV6-6|few|-|TRBJ1-4
TGTGCCAGCAGGCCCAGGGCTAATGAAAAACTGTTTTTT
CASRPRANEKLFF
>TRBV7-9|-|-|TRBJ2-1
TGTGCCAGCAGCCATCCCCAGGGAGGATTTACCTACAATGAGCAGTTCTTC
CASSHPQGGFTYNEQFF
>TRBV5-1|-|TRBD1|TRBJ1-3
TGCGCCAGCAGCCCGGCGGGGGGACAGCTGACTGGAAACACCATATATTTT
CASSPAGGQLTGNTIYF
>TRBV18|few|TRBD1|TRBJ1-1
TGTGCCAGCTCACCAAGAGTATGGGACAGGGCAATGAACACTGAAGCTTTCTTT
CASSPRVWDRAMNTEAFF
>TRBV5-1|-|-|TRBJ2-3
TGCGCCAGCAGCACCAGACCCTTGGGGGCAAACACAGATACGCAGTATTTT
CASSTRPLGANTDTQYF
>TRBV2|-|-|TRBJ2-2
TGTGCCAGCAGAGATGACAGAGACACCGGGGAGCTGTTTTTT
CASRDDRDTGELFF
>TRBV27|few|-|TRBJ2-3
TGTGCCAGCAGTTTAGGCTCCTTCCATAGCACAGATACGCAGTATTTT
CASSLGSFHSTDTQYF
>TRBV7-9|few|-|TRBJ1-4
TGTGCCAGCAGCAGGAGGAAGACTAATGAAAAACTGTTTTTT
CASSRRKTNEKLFF